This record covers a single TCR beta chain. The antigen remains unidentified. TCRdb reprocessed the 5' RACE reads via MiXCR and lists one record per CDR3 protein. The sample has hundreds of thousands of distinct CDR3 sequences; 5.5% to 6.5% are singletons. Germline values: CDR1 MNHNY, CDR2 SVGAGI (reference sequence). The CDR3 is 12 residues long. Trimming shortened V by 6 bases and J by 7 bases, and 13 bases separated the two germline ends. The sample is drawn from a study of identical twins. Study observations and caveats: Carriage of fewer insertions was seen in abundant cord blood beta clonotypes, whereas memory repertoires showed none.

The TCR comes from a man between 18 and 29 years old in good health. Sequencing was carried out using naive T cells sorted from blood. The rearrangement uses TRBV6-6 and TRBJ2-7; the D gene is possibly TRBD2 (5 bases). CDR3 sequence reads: CASSQTIGEQYV. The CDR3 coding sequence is TGTGCCAGCAGCCAGACTATAGGTGAGCAGTACGTC.